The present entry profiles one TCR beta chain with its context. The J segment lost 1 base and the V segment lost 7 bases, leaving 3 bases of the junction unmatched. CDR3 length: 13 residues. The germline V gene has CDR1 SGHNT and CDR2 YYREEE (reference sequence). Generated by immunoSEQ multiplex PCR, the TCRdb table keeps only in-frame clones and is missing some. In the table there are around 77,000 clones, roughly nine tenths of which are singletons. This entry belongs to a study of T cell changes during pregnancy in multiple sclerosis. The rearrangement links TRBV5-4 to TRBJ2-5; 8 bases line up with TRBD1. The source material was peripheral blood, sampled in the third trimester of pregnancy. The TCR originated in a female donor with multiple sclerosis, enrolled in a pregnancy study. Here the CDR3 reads CASSDRGQETQYF. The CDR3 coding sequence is TGTGCCAGCTCCGACAGGGGCCAAGAGACCCAGTACTTC.